This TCR beta chain was documented in a study of vaccination and CD4 T cells after COVID-19. Germline V gene sequence: CDR1 DFQATT, CDR2 SNEGSKA (reference sequence). Between the trimmed V and J ends, which lost 3 bases and 5 bases, there was a span of 15 bases. The CDR3 has 14 amino acids. Concerning this clonotype: Antigen unknown.

Sequencing of DNA taken from cultured CD4+ T cells relied on the Oncomine TCR Beta short-read assay. TCRdb re-analysed the PCR reads in MiXCR, keeping a single row per CDR3 protein. The repertoire holds just under 20,000 distinct CDR3 sequences, with approximately 52% as singletons. The sample's treatment: roughly 10-day PBMC culture with coronavirus spike peptide pools or control peptides (ViraFEST assay). The chain recombines TRBV20-1 with TRBJ2-3; D is perhaps TRBD2 (7 bases). Sample: CD4+ T cells from blood, cultured in vitro. The source is a human donor who had recovered from COVID-19. The CDR3 DNA reads as TGCAGTGCTAGGGGACTATTAGGGGGAGATACGCAGTATTTT. Encoded protein: CSARGLLGGDTQYF.